This T cell receptor (beta chain) was captured by sequencing in a study of shared clonotypes between healthy human individuals. Study context: CD4 naive cells filled three plates per donor, CD4 memory three, CD8 naive two and CD8 memory one. General observations from the study: The represented genetic and exposure-history diversity was limited by the small number of donors.

Clones were read by immunoSEQ multiplex PCR, and TCRdb kept only the in-frame ones, dropping some. The profile shows a few million clones, 85% to 95% of them singletons. Notes on this clone: What it recognizes is unknown.

The germline CDR1 and CDR2 sequences are SGHRS and YFSETQ. Trimming shortened V by 0 bases and J by 4 bases, and 10 bases separated the two germline ends. This CDR3 region has 14 residues. The TCR comes from a young man in good health. Some clones in this sample may be carry-over from other donors' samples. The material sequenced was naive CD4+ T cells from PBMCs. Subset here: CD45RA+ positively selected. The chain couples TRBV5-1 to TRBJ1-1; D is unresolved. DNA of the CDR3: TGCGCCAGCAGCTTGGCTAGGATTACCACTGAAGCTTTCTTT. Residues: CASSLARITTEAFF. Full variable domain (missing parts from reference TRBV5-1 and TRBJ1-1): KAGVTQTPRYLIKTRGQQVTLSCSPISGHRSVSWYQQTPGQGLQFLFEYFSETQRNKGNFPGRFSGRQFSNSRSEMNVSTLELGDSALYLCASSLARITTEAFFGQGTRLTVV.